The 5 T cell receptor beta chains listed next were all sequenced from one sample in a study of regulatory T cells in long-lasting Graves disease. Arm-PCR of CDR3 regions and iRepertoire HTBI primers were used to build TCR beta libraries. TCRdb re-derived calls from the multiplex PCR reads in MiXCR, one entry per CDR3 protein. The sample lists about 520,000 distinct CDR3 sequences, about 12% occurring once. Time point of the sample: newly diagnosed GD, antithyroid drugs for less than 3 months. Scientists built the TCR library using RNA that was extracted from PBMCs. The sample was also reused in another study, on T cells in Graves' hyperthyroidism and ophthalmopathy.

The material sequenced was peripheral blood mononuclear cells (PBMCs), taken at new diagnosis, from a patient treated with antithyroid drugs. These receptors all come from a woman in her 30s with Graves disease.

The V gene is TRBV7-3, the J gene TRBJ2-7; 15 nucleotides match TRBD2. This CDR3 has 15 residues. Trimming cost V 4 bases and J 3 bases; bases outside gene matches: 1. CDR1 SGHTA and CDR2 FQGTGA come from the germline V gene. The CDR3 loop is CASSSGLAGGYEQYF. Here the CDR3 DNA reads TGTGCCAGCAGCTCGGGACTAGCGGGAGGCTACGAGCAGTACTTC.

This clonotype was observed a few times. The chain has TRBV29-1 and TRBJ2-3; D gene uncertain. This CDR3 comprises 10 residues. The ends were cut back, 8 bases at V and 6 bases at J, with 9 bases in the middle. Germline-derived CDR1 and CDR2 are SQVTM and ANQGSEA. The CDR3 reads CSPYSDTQYF. The CDR3 DNA sequence: TGCAGCCCATACTCTGATACGCAGTATTTT.

This clonotype was detected ten times or more. CDR3 residues: CSVVPRDRVDGYTF. CDR3 sequence (DNA): TGCAGCGTTGTCCCCCGGGACAGGGTGGACGGCTACACCTTC. This chain joins TRBV29-1 and TRBJ1-2, with 9 bases aligning to TRBD1. There are 14 residues in the CDR3. Trimming at V came to 4 bases and at J to 8 bases, leaving 11 bases not matched to a gene. Germline V gene sequence: CDR1 SQVTM, CDR2 ANQGSEA.

This clonotype showed up many times. The gene calls are TRBV7-2 and TRBJ2-7, with no clear D. The germline gives CDR1 SGHTA, CDR2 FQGNSA. The V gene lost 2 bases and the J gene lost 9 bases, with 17 bases spanning the gap. This CDR3 has 14 residues. The CDR3 is CASSLTPDLSVQYF. CDR3 nucleotides: TGTGCCAGCAGCTTAACTCCGGACCTATCCGTGCAGTACTTC.

The rearrangement uses TRBV4-3 and TRBJ1-6; D not certain. The V and J ends lost 1 base and 2 bases respectively, with 12 bases between them. The CDR3 sequence is 17 residues long. Germline V gene data show CDR1 as LGHNA and CDR2 as YSLEER. The CDR3 loop is CASSQVTLDPYNSPLHF. The DNA for the CDR3 is TGCGCCAGCAGCCAAGTGACGTTGGACCCCTATAATTCACCCCTCCACTTT.